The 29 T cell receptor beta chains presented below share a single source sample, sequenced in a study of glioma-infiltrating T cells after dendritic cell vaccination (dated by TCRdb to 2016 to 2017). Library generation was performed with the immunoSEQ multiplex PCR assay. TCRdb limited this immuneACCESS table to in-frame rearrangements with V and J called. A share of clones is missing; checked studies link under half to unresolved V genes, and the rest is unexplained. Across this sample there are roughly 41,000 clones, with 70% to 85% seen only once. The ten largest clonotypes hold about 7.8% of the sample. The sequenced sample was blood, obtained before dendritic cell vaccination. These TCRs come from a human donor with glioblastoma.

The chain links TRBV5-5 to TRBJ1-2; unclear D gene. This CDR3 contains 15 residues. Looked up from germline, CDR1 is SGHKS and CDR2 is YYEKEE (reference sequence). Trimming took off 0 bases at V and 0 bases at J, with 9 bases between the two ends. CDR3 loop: CASSLGAGPNYGYTF. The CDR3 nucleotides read TGTGCCAGCAGCTTGGGAGCAGGCCCTAACTATGGCTACACCTTC.

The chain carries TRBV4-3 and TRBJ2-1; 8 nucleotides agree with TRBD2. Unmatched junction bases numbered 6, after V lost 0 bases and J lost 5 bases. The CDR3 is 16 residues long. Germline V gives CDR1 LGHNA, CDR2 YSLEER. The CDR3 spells CASSQDIAGGHNEQFF. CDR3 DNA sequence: TGCGCCAGCAGCCAAGATATCGCGGGGGGCCACAATGAGCAGTTCTTC.

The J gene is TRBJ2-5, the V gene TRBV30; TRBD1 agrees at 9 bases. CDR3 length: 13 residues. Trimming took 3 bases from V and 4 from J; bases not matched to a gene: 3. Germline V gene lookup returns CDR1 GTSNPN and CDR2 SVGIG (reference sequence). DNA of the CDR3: TGTGCCTGGAGCCCGACAGGGGGAGAGACCCAGTACTTC. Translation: CAWSPTGGETQYF.

The chain's CDR3 is CAISGSETQYF. CDR3 in DNA: TGTGCCATCTCAGGGTCGGAGACCCAGTACTTC. The rearrangement uses TRBV25-1 and TRBJ2-5; possible D gene TRBD1, 5 bases. The ends were cut back, 10 bases at V and 5 bases at J, with 11 bases in the middle. The CDR3 consists of 11 residues. Germline V gene data show CDR1 as MGHDK and CDR2 as SYGVNS.

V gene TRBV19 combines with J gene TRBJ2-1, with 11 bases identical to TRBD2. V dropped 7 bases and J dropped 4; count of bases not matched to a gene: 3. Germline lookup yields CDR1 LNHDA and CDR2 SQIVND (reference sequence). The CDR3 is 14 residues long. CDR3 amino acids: CASNLAGGYNEQFF. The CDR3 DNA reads TGTGCCAGTAATTTAGCGGGGGGGTACAATGAGCAGTTCTTC.

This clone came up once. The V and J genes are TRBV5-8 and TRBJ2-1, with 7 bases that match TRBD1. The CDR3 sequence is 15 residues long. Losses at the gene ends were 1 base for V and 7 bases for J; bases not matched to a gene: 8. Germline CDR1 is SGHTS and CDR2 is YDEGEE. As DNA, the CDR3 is TGTGCCAGCAGCTTGTCCCAGGGGGAAGGAAATGAGCAGTTCTTC. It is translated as CASSLSQGEGNEQFF.

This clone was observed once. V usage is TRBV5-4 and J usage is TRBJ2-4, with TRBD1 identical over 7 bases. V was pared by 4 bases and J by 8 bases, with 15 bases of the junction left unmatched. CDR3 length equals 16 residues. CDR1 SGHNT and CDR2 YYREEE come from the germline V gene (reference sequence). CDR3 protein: CASSARAGGLVDIQYF. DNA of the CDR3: TGTGCCAGCAGCGCACGGGCAGGGGGATTAGTGGACATTCAGTACTTC.

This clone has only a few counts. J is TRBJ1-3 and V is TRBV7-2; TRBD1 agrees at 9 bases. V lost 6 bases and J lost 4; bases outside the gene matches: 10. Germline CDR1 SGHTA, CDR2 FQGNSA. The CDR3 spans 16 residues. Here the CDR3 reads CASRPSQGARGNTIYF. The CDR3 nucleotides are TGTGCCAGCAGACCGTCACAGGGGGCGCGAGGAAACACCATATATTTT. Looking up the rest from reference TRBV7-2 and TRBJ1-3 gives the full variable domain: GAGVSQSPSNKVTEKGKDVELRCDPISGHTALYWYRQSLGQGLEFLIYFQGNSAPDKSGLPSDRFSAERTGGSVSTLTIQRTQQEDSAVYLCASRPSQGARGNTIYFGEGSWLTVV.

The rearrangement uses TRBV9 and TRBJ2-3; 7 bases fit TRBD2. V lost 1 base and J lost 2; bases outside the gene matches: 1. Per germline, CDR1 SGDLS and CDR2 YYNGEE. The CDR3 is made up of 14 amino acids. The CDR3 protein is CASSVSGDTDTQYF. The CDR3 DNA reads TGTGCCAGCAGCGTAAGCGGGGACACAGATACGCAGTATTTT.

CDR3 bases: TGTGCCAGCAGCCAAGAAAGGAGCTCTGGAAACACCATATATTTT. As protein: CASSQERSSGNTIYF. The genes are TRBV4-2 and TRBJ1-3, with D unclear. The CDR3 is made up of 15 amino acids. Trimming left V 0 bases short and J 0 bases short, with 6 bases between. Germline CDR1 is LGHNA and CDR2 is YNFKEQ.

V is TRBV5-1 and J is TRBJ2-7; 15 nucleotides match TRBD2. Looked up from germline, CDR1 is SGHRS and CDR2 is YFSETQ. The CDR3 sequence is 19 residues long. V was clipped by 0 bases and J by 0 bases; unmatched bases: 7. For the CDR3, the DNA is TGCGCCAGCAGCTTGGTGATCGGGACTAGCGGGGGGAGCTCCTACGAGCAGTACTTC. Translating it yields CASSLVIGTSGGSSYEQYF.

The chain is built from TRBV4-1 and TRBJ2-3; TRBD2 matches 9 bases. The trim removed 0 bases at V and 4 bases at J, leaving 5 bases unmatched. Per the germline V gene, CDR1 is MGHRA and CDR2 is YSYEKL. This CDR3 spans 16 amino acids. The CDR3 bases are TGCGCCAGCAGCCAAGATCTGCGGGGGGGCTCAGATACGCAGTATTTT. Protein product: CASSQDLRGGSDTQYF.

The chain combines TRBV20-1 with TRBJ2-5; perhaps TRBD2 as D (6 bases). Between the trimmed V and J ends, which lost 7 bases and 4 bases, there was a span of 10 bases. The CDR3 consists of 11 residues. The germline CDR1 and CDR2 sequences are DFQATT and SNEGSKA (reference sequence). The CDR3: CSVEGRETQYF. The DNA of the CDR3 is TGCAGTGTGGAGGGCAGAGAGACCCAGTACTTC.

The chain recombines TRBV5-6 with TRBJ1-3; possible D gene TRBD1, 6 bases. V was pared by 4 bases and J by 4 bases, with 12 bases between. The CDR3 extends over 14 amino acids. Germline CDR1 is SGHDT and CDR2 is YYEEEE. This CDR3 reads CASSHLDRGNTIYF. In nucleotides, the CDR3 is TGTGCCAGCAGCCACTTAGACAGGGGAAACACCATATATTTT. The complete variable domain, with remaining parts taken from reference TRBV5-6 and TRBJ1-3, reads DAGVTQSPTHLIKTRGQQVTLRCSPKSGHDTVSWYQQALGQGPQFIFQYYEEEERQRGNFPDRFSGHQFPNYSSELNVNALLLGDSALYLCASSHLDRGNTIYFGEGSWLTVV.

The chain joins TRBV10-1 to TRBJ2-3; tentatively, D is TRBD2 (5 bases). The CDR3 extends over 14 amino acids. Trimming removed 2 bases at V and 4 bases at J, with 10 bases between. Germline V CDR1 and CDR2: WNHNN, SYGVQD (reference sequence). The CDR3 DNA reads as TGCGCCAGCAGTGAGCGTAAGGGAGCAGATACGCAGTATTTT. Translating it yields CASSERKGADTQYF.

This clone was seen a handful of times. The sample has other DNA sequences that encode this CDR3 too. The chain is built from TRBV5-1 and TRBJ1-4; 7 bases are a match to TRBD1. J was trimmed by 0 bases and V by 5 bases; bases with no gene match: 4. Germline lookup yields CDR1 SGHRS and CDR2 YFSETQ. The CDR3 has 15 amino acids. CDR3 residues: CASRGTVATNEKLFF. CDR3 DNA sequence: TGCGCCAGCAGAGGGACAGTTGCAACTAATGAAAAACTGTTTTTT.

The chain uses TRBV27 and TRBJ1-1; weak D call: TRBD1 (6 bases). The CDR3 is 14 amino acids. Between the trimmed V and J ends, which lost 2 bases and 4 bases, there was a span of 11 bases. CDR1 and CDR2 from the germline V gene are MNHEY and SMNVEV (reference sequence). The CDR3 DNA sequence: TGTGCCAGCAGTTTAGAGGGGGTGGGCACTGAAGCTTTCTTT. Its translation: CASSLEGVGTEAFF.

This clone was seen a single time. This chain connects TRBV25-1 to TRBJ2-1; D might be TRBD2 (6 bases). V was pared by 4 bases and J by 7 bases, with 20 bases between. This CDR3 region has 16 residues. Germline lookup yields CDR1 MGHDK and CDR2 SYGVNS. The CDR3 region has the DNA TGTGCCAGCAGTGGCGCTTGGACTAATACACGAAATGAGCAGTTCTTC. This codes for CASSGAWTNTRNEQFF.

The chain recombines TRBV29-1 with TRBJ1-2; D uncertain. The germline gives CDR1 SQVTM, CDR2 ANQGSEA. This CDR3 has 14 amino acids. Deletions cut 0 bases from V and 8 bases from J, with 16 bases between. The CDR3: CSVEDRRGPGGYTF. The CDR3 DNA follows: TGCAGCGTTGAAGATAGGAGAGGGCCAGGAGGCTACACCTTC.

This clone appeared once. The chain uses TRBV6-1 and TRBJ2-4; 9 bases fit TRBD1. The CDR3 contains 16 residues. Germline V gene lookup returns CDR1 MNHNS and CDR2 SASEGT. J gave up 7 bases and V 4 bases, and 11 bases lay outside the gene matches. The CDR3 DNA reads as TGTGCCAGCAGTGCGGTGGTGGACAGGGGTATGAACATTCAGTACTTC. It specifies CASSAVVDRGMNIQYF.

The CDR3 sequence: CASSVRVDGEQYF. The CDR3 nucleotides read TGTGCCAGCAGTGTGAGGGTGGACGGCGAGCAGTACTTC. V is TRBV6-1 and J is TRBJ2-5, with D maybe TRBD2 (5 bases). The J call is in doubt because the DNA end fits TRBJ2-7 better. Germline V gene lookup returns CDR1 MNHNS and CDR2 SASEGT. This CDR3 is built from 13 residues.

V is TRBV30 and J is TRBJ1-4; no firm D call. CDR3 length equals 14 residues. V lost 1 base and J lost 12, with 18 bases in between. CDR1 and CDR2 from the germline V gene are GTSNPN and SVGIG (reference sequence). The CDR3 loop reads CAWSGHGGVWELFF. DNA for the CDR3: TGTGCCTGGAGTGGGCACGGCGGGGTTTGGGAACTGTTTTTT.

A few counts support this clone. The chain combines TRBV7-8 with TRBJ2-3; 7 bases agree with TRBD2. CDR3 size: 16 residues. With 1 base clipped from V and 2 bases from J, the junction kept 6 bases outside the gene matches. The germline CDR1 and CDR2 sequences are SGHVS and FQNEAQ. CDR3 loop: CASSLVYGTTTDTQYF. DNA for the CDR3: TGTGCCAGCAGCTTAGTGTACGGGACTACCACAGATACGCAGTATTTT.

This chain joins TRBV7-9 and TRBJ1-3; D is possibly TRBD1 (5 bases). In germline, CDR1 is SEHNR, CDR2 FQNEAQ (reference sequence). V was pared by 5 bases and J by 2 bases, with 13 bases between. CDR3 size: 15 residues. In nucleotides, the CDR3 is TGTGCCAGCAGCCCCGGGGGGTTCGCTGGAAACACCATATATTTT. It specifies CASSPGGFAGNTIYF.

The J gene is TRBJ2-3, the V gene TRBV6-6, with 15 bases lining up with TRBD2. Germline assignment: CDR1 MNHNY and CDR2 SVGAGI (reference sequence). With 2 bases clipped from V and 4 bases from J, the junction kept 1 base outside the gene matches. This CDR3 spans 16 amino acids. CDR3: CASSYRTSGGADTQYF. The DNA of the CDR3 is TGTGCCAGCAGTTACCGGACTAGCGGGGGGGCAGATACGCAGTATTTT.

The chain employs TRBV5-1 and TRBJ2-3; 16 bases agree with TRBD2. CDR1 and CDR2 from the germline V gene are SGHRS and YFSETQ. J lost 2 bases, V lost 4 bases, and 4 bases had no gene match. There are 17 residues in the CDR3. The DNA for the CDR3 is TGCGCCAGCAGCCCTGGGACTAGCGGGGGGGCCACAGATACGCAGTATTTT. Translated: CASSPGTSGGATDTQYF.

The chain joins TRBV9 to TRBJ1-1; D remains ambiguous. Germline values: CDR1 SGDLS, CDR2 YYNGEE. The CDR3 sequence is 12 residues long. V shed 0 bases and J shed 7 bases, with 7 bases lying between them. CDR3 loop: CASSVELGEAFF. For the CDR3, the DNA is TGTGCCAGCAGCGTAGAACTTGGTGAAGCTTTCTTT.

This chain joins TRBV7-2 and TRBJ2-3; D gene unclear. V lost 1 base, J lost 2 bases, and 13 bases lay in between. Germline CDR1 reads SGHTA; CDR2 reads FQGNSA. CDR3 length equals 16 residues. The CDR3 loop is CASSLVESSPTDTQYF. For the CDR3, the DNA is TGTGCCAGCAGCTTAGTGGAGTCCTCCCCCACAGATACGCAGTATTTT.

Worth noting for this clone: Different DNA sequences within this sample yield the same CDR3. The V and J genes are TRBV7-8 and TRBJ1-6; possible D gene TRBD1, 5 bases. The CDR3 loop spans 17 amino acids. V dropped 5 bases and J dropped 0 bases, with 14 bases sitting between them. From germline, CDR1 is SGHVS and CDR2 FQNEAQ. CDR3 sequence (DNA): TGTGCCAGCAGCAATCCGACAGCGAGCTCCTATAATTCACCCCTCCACTTT. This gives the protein CASSNPTASSYNSPLHF.